These 28 T cell receptor beta chains came from one sample sequenced in a study of CD8 T cells in ankylosing spondylitis. TCRdb reanalysed the 5' RACE reads using MiXCR and keeps one entry per CDR3 protein. The table includes about 130,000 distinct CDR3 sequences, approximately 10% detected once. The sequencing sample was made of blood, either unsorted or a sorted T cell fraction (not recorded which). The receptors derive from a male donor with ankylosing spondylitis or in good health (not recorded which).

This clonotype was picked up a small number of times. The V gene is TRBV7-8, the J gene TRBJ2-2; 7 nucleotides line up with TRBD1. CDR1 and CDR2 (germline): SGHVS, FQNEAQ. V lost 5 bases to trimming and J lost 5 bases; unmatched junction nucleotides: 14. The CDR3 loop spans 17 amino acids. CDR3 sequence (DNA): TGTGCCAGCAGCAGAACAGGACACAGGGGAAAGACCGGGGAGCTGTTTTTT. As protein: CASSRTGHRGKTGELFF. Combining the CDR3 with reference TRBV7-8 and TRBJ2-2 gives the whole variable domain GAGVSQSPRYKVAKRGQDVALRCDPISGHVSLFWYQQALGQGPEFLTYFQNEAQLDKSGLPSDRFFAERPEGSVSTLKIQRTQQEDSAVYLCASSRTGHRGKTGELFFGEGSRLTVL.

The sample holds many counts of this clonotype. The chain joins TRBV5-1 to TRBJ1-4; D not resolved. V lost 0 bases and J 6 bases, leaving 6 bases between the germline ends. Germline CDR1 SGHRS, CDR2 YFSETQ. This CDR3 comprises 13 residues. The CDR3 bases are TGCGCCAGCAGCTTGGCCGGGGATGAAAAACTGTTTTTT. Encoded protein: CASSLAGDEKLFF.

This clonotype has at least ten counts. V is TRBV9 and J is TRBJ2-1; 8 bases map to TRBD2. In germline, CDR1 is SGDLS, CDR2 YYNGEE. CDR3 length: 14 residues. V was pared by 5 bases and J by 2 bases, with 3 bases of the junction left unmatched. Written as DNA, the CDR3 is TGTGCCAGCAGTCTAGCGGGTACCTACAATGAGCAGTTCTTC. Encoded protein: CASSLAGTYNEQFF.

This clonotype was seen at least ten times. V gene TRBV10-3 combines with J gene TRBJ2-7; no definite D call. This CDR3 is 15 amino acids long. The germline V and J ends were trimmed by 0 bases and 3 bases, with 12 bases remaining between them. The germline V gene has CDR1 ENHRY and CDR2 SYGVKD. The CDR3 is CAISESPAMNYEQYF. In DNA, the CDR3 is TGTGCCATCAGTGAGTCGCCAGCGATGAACTACGAGCAGTACTTC.

There are many counts of this clonotype. The junction departs from germline at one end; a sequencing error may be responsible. V gene TRBV4-1 combines with J gene TRBJ1-2, with D possibly TRBD1 on 6 matching bases. Germline loops: CDR1 MGHRA, CDR2 YSYEKL. This CDR3 spans 16 amino acids. CDR3 sequence reads: CASSQEGLSGAYGYTF. The CDR3 DNA sequence: TGCGCCAGCAGTCAAGAAGGGTTATCGGGGGCCTATGGCTACACCTTC.

The chain combines TRBV25-1 with TRBJ1-2; 10 nucleotides agree with TRBD1. The length of the CDR3 is 13 residues. Germline values: CDR1 MGHDK, CDR2 SYGVNS. J lost 9 bases, V lost 7 bases, and 8 bases had no gene match. The CDR3 DNA follows: TGTGCCAGCACAAGACAGGGGGCGTCTCGCTACACCTTC. This encodes CASTRQGASRYTF.

This clonotype was detected ten times or more. The chain combines TRBV4-2 with TRBJ2-1, with 11 nucleotides matching TRBD2. Per germline, CDR1 LGHNA and CDR2 YNFKEQ. J was trimmed by 6 bases and V by 6 bases; bases with no gene match: 7. The CDR3 has 15 residues. DNA of the CDR3: TGTGCCAGCAGGGAACTAGCGGGAGATGTCAATGAGCAGTTCTTC. Amino acids: CASRELAGDVNEQFF.

This clonotype has a count of ten or more. The rearrangement uses TRBV6-5 and TRBJ2-3; 9 nucleotides match TRBD2. CDR1 MNHEY and CDR2 SVGAGI come from the germline V gene. The CDR3 is made up of 18 amino acids. V lost 0 bases to trimming and J lost 1 base; unmatched junction nucleotides: 8. The CDR3 region has the DNA TGTGCCAGCAGTTACTCGACTTGGGCGGGAGGGCGCACAGATACGCAGTATTTT. Its translation: CASSYSTWAGGRTDTQYF.

This CDR3 reads CASSLGGGRPSTDTQYF. The CDR3 region has the DNA TGTGCCAGCAGCTTAGGTGGCGGGAGGCCTAGCACAGATACGCAGTATTTT. The chain is built from TRBV7-2 and TRBJ2-3; 8 bases align to TRBD2. Germline V lookup: CDR1 SGHTA, CDR2 FQGNSA. V trimming: 1 base; J trimming: 0 bases; junction bases outside the gene matches: 6. This CDR3 is 17 amino acids long.

V gene TRBV27 combines with J gene TRBJ2-7; D uncertain. Trimming removed 0 bases at V and 2 bases at J, with 11 bases between. The CDR3 is 15 amino acids. Germline CDR1 and CDR2: MNHEY and SMNVEV (reference sequence). CDR3 nucleotides: TGTGCCAGCAGTTTATCCCCCGGACCAGCCTACGAGCAGTACTTC. This sequence encodes CASSLSPGPAYEQYF.

This clonotype was detected ten times or more. The V call is TRBV5-1, the J call TRBJ1-4, with 12 bases aligning to TRBD1. The V segment lost 4 bases and the J segment 6 bases; nucleotides outside the gene matches: 4. This CDR3 has 15 amino acids. CDR1 SGHRS and CDR2 YFSETQ come from the germline V gene. CDR3 bases: TGCGCCAGCAGCGTGGGACAGGGGGCTTATGAAAAACTGTTTTTT. Translating gives CASSVGQGAYEKLFF.

This clonotype was picked up a small number of times. The chain has TRBV2 and TRBJ2-5; 11 positions agree with TRBD2. Germline values: CDR1 SNHLY, CDR2 FYNNEI. This CDR3 is 16 amino acids long. The V and J ends lost 3 bases and 5 bases, in that order; junction bases with no gene match: 8. The CDR3 here is CASSDIAGGDMETQYF. The CDR3 DNA reads TGTGCCAGCAGTGACATAGCGGGAGGGGACATGGAGACCCAGTACTTC.

The V call is TRBV12-3 or TRBV12-4, the J call TRBJ2-1; 8 positions agree with TRBD2. Losses at the gene ends were 8 bases for V and 7 bases for J; bases not matched to a gene: 13. The CDR3 consists of 15 residues. The CDR3 protein is CASGPRPAGENEQFF. The CDR3 DNA reads as TGTGCCAGCGGACCCCGGCCAGCGGGAGAAAATGAGCAGTTCTTC.

With regard to this clonotype: A single base separates this from a much larger clone, so it may be a read error. J is TRBJ2-2 and V is TRBV12-3 or TRBV12-4, with 7 bases fitting TRBD2. The V gene end was trimmed by 4 bases and the J gene end by 7 bases; junction bases not matched to a gene: 15. This CDR3 region has 17 residues. The CDR3 sequence: CASSSPPTSWSIGELFF. The CDR3 region has the DNA TGTGCCAGCAGTTCCCCTCCGACTAGCTGGAGTATCGGGGAGCTGTTTTTT.

This clonotype has ten or more counts. The chain is built from TRBV20-1 and TRBJ1-5; 8 nucleotides line up with TRBD1. The CDR3 is 15 amino acids. V gave up 1 base and J gave up 3 bases; unmatched junction bases: 5. CDR1 and CDR2 from the germline V gene are DFQATT and SNEGSKA (reference sequence). CDR3 sequence: CSARVTGGNNQPQHF. The CDR3, as DNA: TGCAGTGCTAGAGTAACAGGGGGTAACAATCAGCCCCAGCATTTT.

CDR3 in amino acids: CSARDGGQVVSSGNTIYF. In nucleotides, the CDR3 is TGCAGTGCTAGAGATGGCGGACAGGTTGTTTCCTCTGGAAACACCATATATTTT. The chain couples TRBV20-1 to TRBJ1-3; 7 bases map to TRBD1. Germline CDR1 DFQATT, CDR2 SNEGSKA (reference sequence). After removal of 0 bases from V and 0 bases from J, the junction contained 11 bases not matched to a gene. The CDR3 totals 18 residues.

The chain is built from TRBV5-1 and TRBJ2-7; 14 nucleotides agree with TRBD2. Unmatched junction bases numbered 4, after V lost 3 bases and J lost 5 bases. In germline, CDR1 is SGHRS, CDR2 YFSETQ. The CDR3 is 15 amino acids. CDR3 residues: CASSSRTSGRHEQYF. The CDR3 DNA reads TGCGCCAGCAGCTCTCGGACTAGCGGGAGGCACGAGCAGTACTTC.

This clonotype has a count of ten or more. J is TRBJ2-5 and V is TRBV5-1; the D gene is possibly TRBD2 (5 bases). V lost 6 bases and J 5 bases, leaving 17 bases between the germline ends. Germline values: CDR1 SGHRS, CDR2 YFSETQ. The CDR3 is made up of 14 amino acids. The CDR3 DNA sequence: TGCGCCAGCACTCCGATGGGAGTCTTGGAGACCCAGTACTTC. Translated: CASTPMGVLETQYF.

This clonotype appeared many times. This chain connects TRBV12-3 or TRBV12-4 to TRBJ2-7; D remains ambiguous. V was trimmed by 6 bases and J by 0 bases, leaving 3 bases between them. The CDR3 consists of 11 residues. CDR3 nucleotide sequence: TGTGCCAGCAGCTACTCCTACGAGCAGTACTTC. Protein sequence: CASSYSYEQYF.

As DNA, the CDR3 is TGTGCCAGCAGCTTGAGTATGGGGGGAAGGGGCTATGGCTACACCTTC. Its protein product is CASSLSMGGRGYGYTF. The chain joins TRBV11-2 to TRBJ1-2; TRBD1 might be the D (5 bases). Trimming cost V 3 bases and J 4 bases, with 18 bases left between them. The length of the CDR3 is 16 residues. Germline V gene data show CDR1 as SGHAT and CDR2 as FQNNGV.

Many counts were recorded for this clonotype. The rearrangement joins TRBV6-2 or TRBV6-3 to TRBJ2-7; 7 bases line up with TRBD1. Looked up from germline, CDR1 is MNHEY and CDR2 is SVGEGT. This CDR3 region has 14 residues. Losses at the gene ends were 2 bases for V and 2 bases for J; bases not matched to a gene: 3. The CDR3 is CASSYRDRPYEQYF. CDR3 bases: TGTGCCAGCAGTTACCGGGACAGACCCTACGAGCAGTACTTC.

There are many counts of this clonotype. This chain joins TRBV20-1 and TRBJ2-5, with a tentative D call TRBD1 (5 bases). The V end was cut by 6 bases, the J end by 4 bases, with 15 bases between. This CDR3 has 13 amino acids. The germline V gene encodes CDR1 DFQATT and CDR2 SNEGSKA (reference sequence). In nucleotides, the CDR3 is TGCAGTGCACCTCAGGGAAGGGGAGAGACCCAGTACTTC. As protein: CSAPQGRGETQYF.

The gene calls are TRBV27 and TRBJ2-3; D is undetermined. The CDR3 sequence is 14 residues long. V lost 5 bases and J 0 bases, leaving 9 bases between the germline ends. The germline CDR1 and CDR2 sequences are MNHEY and SMNVEV (reference sequence). The CDR3 reads CASSLFRSTDTQYF. DNA of the CDR3: TGTGCCAGCAGTCTCTTCAGAAGCACAGATACGCAGTATTTT.

This clonotype has ten or more counts. This rearrangement joins TRBV3-1 to TRBJ2-7, with a weak D call TRBD2 (5 bases). Germline V gives CDR1 LGHDT, CDR2 YNNKEL (reference sequence). The CDR3 is 14 residues long. Trimming left V 0 bases short and J 7 bases short, with 13 bases between. The CDR3 loop reads CASSQDPGRREQYF. CDR3 sequence (DNA): TGTGCCAGCAGCCAAGATCCCGGTAGGAGGGAGCAGTACTTC.

This clonotype was found many times. The rearrangement uses TRBV29-1 and TRBJ2-2; TRBD1 agrees at 11 bases. The J segment lost 4 bases and the V segment lost 1 base, leaving 8 bases of the junction unmatched. From germline, CDR1 is SQVTM and CDR2 ANQGSEA. The CDR3 length is 17 residues. The CDR3 DNA follows: TGCAGCGTTGAAGGGTTGATGGACAGGGGGCGCACCGGGGAGCTGTTTTTT. It encodes CSVEGLMDRGRTGELFF.

This clonotype was observed many times. The J gene is TRBJ2-1, the V gene TRBV18, with a weak D call TRBD1 (6 bases). The CDR3 is made up of 16 amino acids. Trimming removed 1 base at V and 1 base at J, with 11 bases between. Germline CDR1 is KGHSH and CDR2 is LQKENI. The CDR3 sequence: CASSPRVRGSYNEQFF. CDR3 DNA: TGTGCCAGCTCACCACGGGTCAGGGGATCCTACAATGAGCAGTTCTTC.

This clonotype was seen many times. The rearrangement links TRBV5-1 to TRBJ2-1; 11 positions agree with TRBD2. The CDR3 covers 16 residues. The junction had 2 bases not matched to a gene; V was cut back by 2 bases and J by 1 base. The germline V gene has CDR1 SGHRS and CDR2 YFSETQ. CDR3 in DNA: TGCGCCAGCAGCTTACTAGCGGGAGTTTCCTACAATGAGCAGTTCTTC. This sequence encodes CASSLLAGVSYNEQFF. The whole variable domain, remainder taken from reference TRBV5-1 and TRBJ2-1, is KAGVTQTPRYLIKTRGQQVTLSCSPISGHRSVSWYQQTPGQGLQFLFEYFSETQRNKGNFPGRFSGRQFSNSRSEMNVSTLELGDSALYLCASSLLAGVSYNEQFFGPGTRLTVL.

This clonotype has ten or more counts. The rearrangement links TRBV7-2 to TRBJ1-4; D gene uncertain. Germline V gene lookup returns CDR1 SGHTA and CDR2 FQGNSA. Trimming removed 1 base from V and 5 bases from J, with 11 bases in between. The CDR3 sequence is 15 residues long. The CDR3: CASSLVSELNEKLFF. The CDR3 DNA is TGTGCCAGCAGCTTAGTGTCTGAACTAAATGAAAAACTGTTTTTT.